This T cell receptor (beta chain) was captured by sequencing in a study of Graves' ophthalmopathy and Graves' hyperthyroidism. Study in general: Hyperthyroidism counted as stable given no ophthalmopathy within 18 months of follow-up.

This clonotype was seen just once. A much larger clone differs from this one at a single base, so this may be a read error. V lost 5 bases, J lost 6 bases, and 10 bases stayed unmatched. The CDR3 has 14 amino acids. Germline V gives CDR1 SEHNR, CDR2 FQNEAQ (reference sequence). TCR beta CDR3 amplification used RNA transcripts. Second-round multiplex PCR followed a first-round RT-PCR using HTBI primers. TCRdb redid the calling of the multiplex PCR reads with MiXCR, one entry per CDR3 protein. The table records over a million distinct CDR3 sequences, approximately 35% of them present only once. V usage is TRBV7-9 and J usage is TRBJ2-7, with 7 bases identical to TRBD1. The receptor's source is an adult man with Graves' hyperthyroidism. Sequenced input: peripheral blood or thyroid tissue (not recorded which). DNA of the CDR3: TGTGCCAGCAGCGACGGGACAGCAGGCTGCGAGCAGTACTTC. It yields the protein CASSDGTAGCEQYF.